This TCR beta chain originates from a study of identical twins. A universal primer site was incorporated via template switching, and the cDNA contained unique molecular identifiers. TCRdb re-analysed the 5' RACE reads in MiXCR, keeping a single row per CDR3 protein. This sample has around 370,000 distinct CDR3 sequences, with 9% found just once. This clonotype came up many times. This CDR3 contains 13 residues. Germline V CDR1 and CDR2: LGHNA, YNFKEQ. V was trimmed by 1 base and J by 6 bases, leaving 7 bases between them. Sequenced input: naive T cells sorted from blood. The receptor's source is a woman aged 50 to 60 in good health. This chain joins TRBV4-2 and TRBJ2-1; tentatively, D is TRBD2 (5 bases). CDR3 in DNA: TGTGCCAGCAGCCAAGCCGAGGGCAATGAGCAGTTCTTC. Translated: CASSQAEGNEQFF.